This is a list of T cell receptor beta chains from one sample in a study of T cells after yellow fever vaccination. TCRdb re-called the 5' RACE reads with MiXCR, one entry per CDR3 protein. In the table there are some 54,000 distinct CDR3 sequences, 6.6% of which are singletons. The source material was CD8+ T cells not binding an NS4B(214-222) dextramer, sorted from PBMCs, sampled roughly 47 days after the first yellow fever vaccination. Every receptor here comes from a man between 18 and 35 years old who received the YFV17D yellow fever vaccine. CDR3s include the opening cysteine and the closing phenylalanine or tryptophan. Each record gives: CDR3 protein, CDR3 DNA, J gene, D gene, V gene, clone size. A D gene is named only where the DNA matches it firmly. The size field is filled for only some rows; it gives once, few, many or a size class.

CASTPTGNGANVLTF,TGTGCCAGCACTCCGACAGGGAACGGGGCCAACGTCCTGACTTTC,TRBJ2-6,TRBD1,TRBV12-3/TRBV12-4,many
CASSATASYGYTF,TGTGCCAGCAGTGCGACAGCATCCTATGGCTACACCTTC,TRBJ1-2,NA,TRBV28,NA
CASSGFGQVNQPQHF,TGTGCCAGCAGCGGTTTTGGACAGGTTAATCAGCCCCAGCATTTT,TRBJ1-5,TRBD1,TRBV12-3/TRBV12-4,NA
CASSQEDGGGGDEQFF,TGTGCCAGCAGCCAAGAGGACGGGGGGGGCGGTGATGAGCAGTTCTTC,TRBJ2-1,TRBD2,TRBV4-2,few
CASRMNRRDPLEAEAFF,TGTGCCAGCAGGATGAACAGACGGGACCCGCTAGAGGCTGAAGCTTTCTTT,TRBJ1-1,NA,TRBV6-2/TRBV6-3,many
CASSPRDRLTYEQYF,TGTGCCAGCAGCCCCCGGGACAGGCTAACCTACGAGCAGTACTTC,TRBJ2-7,TRBD1,TRBV9,many
CATTSGQAHEQYF,TGTGCCACCACCTCGGGACAAGCCCACGAGCAGTACTTC,TRBJ2-7,NA,TRBV12-3/TRBV12-4,many
CASSDGLGGDTQYF,TGTGCCAGCAGCGATGGACTAGGTGGGGATACGCAGTATTTT,TRBJ2-3,TRBD2,TRBV5-6,NA
CASSLGPGTGYLNSPLHF,TGTGCCAGCAGCTTGGGTCCCGGGACAGGGTATCTTAATTCACCCCTCCACTTT,TRBJ1-6,TRBD1,TRBV5-5,few
CSVEDRQRGGHASFF,TGCAGCGTTGAAGATCGACAGCGGGGGGGCCATGCCTCCTTCTTC,TRBJ2-1,TRBD2,TRBV29-1,many